These 15 T cell receptor beta chains originate from one sample sequenced in a study of blood T cell repertoires in COVID-19. Only in-frame clones appear in the TCRdb table, and some are missing; sequencing was by immunoSEQ multiplex PCR. The sample has about 270,000 clones, approximately 84% seen once. Sample: peripheral blood. These receptors were taken from a human donor with COVID-19, enrolled during active disease. The donor label of this sample is uncertain.

The chain employs TRBV2 and TRBJ1-2, with a possible D match to TRBD1 (6 bases). Germline loops: CDR1 SNHLY, CDR2 FYNNEI. Trimming took off 1 base at V and 0 bases at J, with 12 bases between the two ends. There are 16 residues in the CDR3. CDR3 DNA: TGTGCCAGCAGTGAAGATACAGGGTGGACTAACTATGGCTACACCTTC. It codes for CASSEDTGWTNYGYTF.

The chain uses TRBV13 and TRBJ2-5, with 7 bases lining up with TRBD1. V dropped 3 bases and J dropped 0; count of bases not matched to a gene: 1. CDR1 is PRHDT and CDR2 is FYEKMQ in the germline V gene (reference sequence). The CDR3 runs to 14 residues. CDR3 nucleotides: TGTGCCAGCAGCTTGGGACAGTACCAAGAGACCCAGTACTTC. Translating it yields CASSLGQYQETQYF.

V gene TRBV6-5 combines with J gene TRBJ2-1, with 7 bases fitting TRBD2. This CDR3 spans 14 amino acids. With 7 bases clipped from V and 9 bases from J, the junction kept 12 bases outside the gene matches. The V gene's germline CDR1 is MNHEY and CDR2 SVGAGI. CDR3 protein: CASMWRRESGEQFF. The CDR3 DNA reads as TGTGCCAGCATGTGGAGGCGGGAGTCAGGTGAGCAGTTCTTC.

The chain employs TRBV19 and TRBJ1-2, with TRBD1 matching over 7 bases. Germline lookup yields CDR1 LNHDA and CDR2 SQIVND (reference sequence). The CDR3 is made up of 14 amino acids. Unmatched junction bases numbered 10, after V lost 5 bases and J lost 7 bases. The CDR3 DNA reads TGTGCCAGTAGTGTGACAGGGTGGCCCGCTGGCTACACCTTC. It yields the protein CASSVTGWPAGYTF.

This chain uses TRBV5-1 with TRBJ1-3; D perhaps matches TRBD1 (5 bases). The V gene's germline CDR1 is SGHRS and CDR2 YFSETQ. The CDR3 runs to 13 residues. Trimming left V 2 bases short and J 4 bases short, with 7 bases between. CDR3 DNA: TGCGCCAGCAGCTTACAGGTCGGAAACACCATATATTTT. Protein product: CASSLQVGNTIYF.

This CDR3 reads CASSVDRLAGVGETQYF. For the CDR3, the DNA is TGTGCCAGCAGCGTAGACCGACTAGCGGGAGTGGGGGAGACCCAGTACTTC. The gene calls are TRBV9 and TRBJ2-5; 12 bases match TRBD2. The length of the CDR3 is 17 residues. Germline values: CDR1 SGDLS, CDR2 YYNGEE. V shed 0 bases, J shed 5 bases, and the junction held 8 bases outside the gene matches.

This clone appeared once. J is TRBJ2-3 and V is TRBV7-6; the match to TRBD2 covers 8 bases. This CDR3 is 15 amino acids long. CDR1 is SGHVS and CDR2 is FNYEAQ in the germline V gene. After removal of 1 base from V and 4 bases from J, the junction contained 4 bases not matched to a gene. CDR3 loop: CASSLVGGRPDTQYF. The DNA for the CDR3 is TGTGCCAGCAGCTTAGTTGGCGGGAGGCCAGATACGCAGTATTTT.

The sample holds one count of this clone. This sequence joins TRBV7-2 and TRBJ2-1, with 9 bases fitting TRBD2. The CDR3 is 15 residues long. Germline loops: CDR1 SGHTA, CDR2 FQGNSA. V lost 1 base, J lost 4 bases, and 2 bases stayed unmatched. The CDR3 region is CASSLGTSVYNEQFF. The DNA of the CDR3 is TGTGCCAGCAGCTTAGGGACTAGCGTATACAATGAGCAGTTCTTC.

The genes are TRBV19 and TRBJ1-5; 7 positions match TRBD1. Germline CDR1 and CDR2: LNHDA and SQIVND (reference sequence). CDR3 length: 15 residues. V shed 3 bases, J shed 2 bases, and the junction held 4 bases outside the gene matches. The DNA of the CDR3 is TGTGCCAGTAGTATTCAGGGGGAGGGCAATCAGCCCCAGCATTTT. This translates into CASSIQGEGNQPQHF.

The chain is built from TRBV12-3 or TRBV12-4 and TRBJ1-4, with D uncertain. Deletions cut 9 bases from V and 0 bases from J, with 8 bases between. This CDR3 has 13 residues. CDR3: CASSGSTNEKLFF. The DNA of the CDR3 is TGTGCCAGTTCAGGTTCAACTAATGAAAAACTGTTTTTT.

The J gene is TRBJ1-3, the V gene TRBV7-2; possible D gene TRBD1, 6 bases. Trimming removed 1 base at V and 3 bases at J, with 10 bases between. The germline CDR1 and CDR2 sequences are SGHTA and FQGNSA. The CDR3 totals 15 residues. Here the CDR3 reads CASSLDGTLGNTIYF. CDR3 coding DNA: TGTGCCAGCAGCTTAGACGGGACACTTGGAAACACCATATATTTT.

The chain carries TRBV5-1 and TRBJ1-3; the match to TRBD1 covers 7 bases. CDR1 and CDR2 (germline): SGHRS, YFSETQ. V was clipped by 5 bases and J by 3 bases; unmatched bases: 5. The CDR3 contains 14 residues. The DNA of the CDR3 is TGCGCCAGCAGTCAACAGGGGCTTGGAAACACCATATATTTT. It specifies CASSQQGLGNTIYF.

The V call is TRBV2, the J call TRBJ2-3, with TRBD2 as a possible D gene (6 bases). With 6 bases removed from V and 5 bases from J, the gap between germline ends came to 21 bases. This CDR3 is 16 amino acids long. Per germline, CDR1 SNHLY and CDR2 FYNNEI. The CDR3, as DNA: TGTGCCAGCAGCTCCAGGTTGGGGGGAAATAAAGATACGCAGTATTTT. Translated, it gives CASSSRLGGNKDTQYF.

The chain is built from TRBV14 and TRBJ2-1; 10 bases line up with TRBD2. The CDR3 covers 20 residues. Germline CDR1 reads SGHDN; CDR2 reads FVKESK. The junction had 14 bases not matched to a gene; V was cut back by 3 bases and J by 0 bases. The CDR3 loop is CASSHPTWLAGDTSYNEQFF. The CDR3 DNA follows: TGTGCCAGCAGCCACCCAACGTGGCTAGCGGGAGACACCTCCTACAATGAGCAGTTCTTC.

J is TRBJ1-5 and V is TRBV28; 8 bases map to TRBD1. In germline, CDR1 is MDHEN, CDR2 SYDVKM. The CDR3 has 15 amino acids. J was trimmed by 8 bases and V by 6 bases; bases with no gene match: 12. The CDR3 region is CASSSRTGPGEPQHF. The CDR3 DNA reads as TGTGCCAGCAGCAGCCGGACAGGGCCCGGGGAGCCCCAGCATTTT.